This is a list of T cell receptor beta chains from one sample in a study of neoadjuvant nivolumab and ipilimumab in lung cancer. Libraries were prepared by immunoSEQ multiplex PCR; TCRdb keeps only in-frame clonotypes and omits some of them. The sample has 15,000 to 20,000 clones; 70% to 80% are singletons. The input for sequencing was tumor tissue, taken after neoadjuvant nivolumab, alone or with ipilimumab, at or shortly before surgery. These receptors originate from an adult with non-small cell lung cancer. CDR3s include the opening cysteine and the closing phenylalanine or tryptophan. Fields, in order: J gene, D gene, clone size, V gene, CDR3 protein, CDR3 DNA. D genes are given only for firm matches. Only part of the rows carry a size: once, few, many, or a class if the clone is expanded.

j_gene: TRBJ2-1; d_gene: TRBD2; abundance: .; v_gene: TRBV18; CDR3aa: CASSPRQGTSGGNNEQFF; CDR3nt: TGTGCCAGCTCACCGCGACAAGGGACTAGCGGGGGGAACAATGAGCAGTTCTTC
j_gene: TRBJ1-2; d_gene: .; abundance: .; v_gene: TRBV28; CDR3aa: CASSGVVGLGYTF; CDR3nt: TGTGCCAGCAGCGGGGTCGTAGGGTTAGGCTACACCTTC
j_gene: TRBJ2-3; d_gene: .; abundance: .; v_gene: TRBV4-1; CDR3aa: CASSQEGTRDTQYF; CDR3nt: TGCGCCAGCAGCCAAGAGGGCACTCGGGATACGCAGTATTTT
j_gene: TRBJ1-2; d_gene: .; abundance: .; v_gene: TRBV6-5; CDR3aa: CASSYAGPGPYGYTF; CDR3nt: TGTGCCAGCAGTTACGCGGGGCCGGGTCCCTATGGCTACACCTTC
j_gene: TRBJ1-1; d_gene: .; abundance: .; v_gene: TRBV9; CDR3aa: CASSVAGNTEAFF; CDR3nt: TGTGCCAGCAGCGTAGCAGGGAACACTGAAGCTTTCTTT
j_gene: TRBJ1-2; d_gene: TRBD1; abundance: .; v_gene: TRBV6-1; CDR3aa: CASTPQGATNYGYTF; CDR3nt: TGTGCCAGCACCCCGCAGGGGGCTACAAACTATGGCTACACCTTC
j_gene: TRBJ1-1; d_gene: .; abundance: .; v_gene: TRBV11-3; CDR3aa: CASSLGGGFGEAFF; CDR3nt: TGTGCCAGCAGCTTAGGGGGGGGTTTCGGTGAAGCTTTCTTT
j_gene: TRBJ2-7; d_gene: TRBD1; abundance: .; v_gene: TRBV5-6; CDR3aa: CASSRDSSHEQYF; CDR3nt: TGTGCCAGCAGCCGGGACAGTAGCCACGAGCAGTACTTC
j_gene: TRBJ1-5; d_gene: .; abundance: .; v_gene: TRBV2; CDR3aa: CASSADRNRGNQPQHF; CDR3nt: TGTGCCAGCAGTGCAGACAGGAACAGAGGCAATCAGCCCCAGCATTTT
j_gene: TRBJ1-1; d_gene: .; abundance: .; v_gene: TRBV29-1; CDR3aa: CSGSGNTEAFF; CDR3nt: TGCAGCGGCTCAGGAAACACTGAAGCTTTCTTT
j_gene: TRBJ1-6; d_gene: .; abundance: few; v_gene: TRBV6-5; CDR3aa: CASGQRYLGSPLHF; CDR3nt: TGTGCCAGCGGGCAAAGGTATCTCGGTTCACCCCTCCACTTT
j_gene: TRBJ1-5; d_gene: .; abundance: .; v_gene: TRBV28; CDR3aa: CASNNGGGQPQHF; CDR3nt: TGTGCCAGCAACAACGGAGGAGGACAGCCCCAGCATTTT
j_gene: TRBJ1-4; d_gene: .; abundance: .; v_gene: TRBV7-2; CDR3aa: CASSLGPRATNEKLFF; CDR3nt: TGTGCCAGCAGCTTAGGCCCCAGGGCAACTAATGAAAAACTGTTTTTT
j_gene: TRBJ2-1; d_gene: TRBD1; abundance: .; v_gene: TRBV2; CDR3aa: CASSEEGTVGVSYNEQFF; CDR3nt: TGTGCCAGCAGTGAAGAGGGGACAGTTGGGGTATCCTACAATGAGCAGTTCTTC
j_gene: TRBJ1-1; d_gene: .; abundance: once; v_gene: TRBV30; CDR3aa: CAWSAQPLGGGTEAFF; CDR3nt: TGTGCCTGGAGTGCCCAACCCCTAGGGGGGGGCACTGAAGCTTTCTTT
j_gene: TRBJ1-4; d_gene: .; abundance: once; v_gene: TRBV7-8; CDR3aa: CASSPSTQLANEKLFF; CDR3nt: TGTGCCAGCAGCCCATCCACCCAGTTGGCGAATGAAAAACTGTTTTTT
j_gene: TRBJ2-4; d_gene: TRBD1; abundance: .; v_gene: TRBV6-5; CDR3aa: CASSRDRGEANIQYF; CDR3nt: TGTGCCAGCAGCCGGGACAGGGGGGAAGCAAACATTCAGTACTTC
j_gene: TRBJ1-1; d_gene: .; abundance: .; v_gene: TRBV29-1; CDR3aa: CSGGRSEAFF; CDR3nt: TGCAGTGGAGGTCGGAGTGAAGCTTTCTTT
j_gene: TRBJ1-2; d_gene: .; abundance: .; v_gene: TRBV5-1; CDR3aa: CASSLSTVYGYTF; CDR3nt: TGCGCCAGCAGCTTAAGTACAGTCTATGGCTACACCTTC
j_gene: TRBJ1-3; d_gene: .; abundance: .; v_gene: TRBV30; CDR3aa: CAWRAGGNTIYF; CDR3nt: TGTGCCTGGAGAGCAGGTGGAAACACCATATATTTT
j_gene: TRBJ2-1; d_gene: .; abundance: .; v_gene: TRBV10-2; CDR3aa: CASSVVLNEQFF; CDR3nt: TGCGCCAGCAGTGTCGTGTTGAATGAGCAGTTCTTC
j_gene: TRBJ1-1; d_gene: .; abundance: .; v_gene: TRBV9; CDR3aa: CASSVDGTPTEAFF; CDR3nt: TGTGCCAGCAGCGTAGATGGGACTCCCACTGAAGCTTTCTTT
j_gene: TRBJ1-1; d_gene: .; abundance: medium-sized; v_gene: TRBV9; CDR3aa: CASSVDLNTEAFF; CDR3nt: TGTGCCAGCAGCGTTGACCTTAACACTGAAGCTTTCTTT
j_gene: TRBJ1-1; d_gene: TRBD1; abundance: once; v_gene: TRBV4-1; CDR3aa: CASSLDGTGGDTEAFF; CDR3nt: TGCGCCAGCAGCCTTGACGGGACAGGGGGGGACACTGAAGCTTTCTTT